Listed below are T cell receptor beta chains from one sample, sequenced in a study of graft-versus-host responses after intestinal transplantation. The assay was immunoSEQ multiplex PCR, and TCRdb's table has in-frame clones only and misses some. The sample consists of about 100,000 clones, roughly 87% of them appearing once. These receptors are not linked to any known antigen. Source: unstimulated CD4+ T cells sorted from spleen or lymph node cells, taken before transplant. Receptor source: a human donor who was the organ donor for an intestinal transplant. Both conserved end residues are part of each CDR3. The D gene is left open where the match is weak. Clone size is shown for a subset of rows, as once, few, many or a class of expanded clone.

.	TRBD2	TRBJ2-5	TRBV27	CASSLSGGGETQYF	TGTGCCAGCAGTTTAAGCGGGGGGGGAGAGACCCAGTACTTC
.	.	TRBJ1-2	TRBV6-5	CASSLNRDGPSYTF	TGTGCCAGCAGCTTAAACCGGGACGGACCTAGCTACACCTTC
.	.	TRBJ2-2	TRBV9	CASSPEPGELFF	TGTGCCAGCAGCCCTGAGCCCGGGGAGCTGTTTTTT
once	TRBD1	TRBJ2-1	TRBV6-1	CASSEETGGYNEQFF	TGTGCCAGCAGTGAAGAGACAGGGGGCTACAATGAGCAGTTCTTC
.	.	TRBJ2-3	TRBV19	CASSILEGTDTQYF	TGTGCCAGTAGTATATTAGAGGGCACAGATACGCAGTATTTT
.	.	TRBJ1-2	TRBV6-6	CASSTSEYPNYGYTF	.
.	.	TRBJ2-2	TRBV7-3	CASSLTGGNTGELFF	TGTGCCAGCAGCTTAACGGGGGGGAACACCGGGGAGCTGTTTTTT
.	.	TRBJ1-6	TRBV6-4	CASMGWGNSPLHF	TGTGCCAGCATGGGGTGGGGTAATTCACCCCTCCACTTT
.	.	TRBJ2-7	TRBV10-2	CASSEAVHYEQYF	TGCGCCAGCAGTGAAGCAGTCCACTACGAGCAGTACTTC
once	.	TRBJ1-2	TRBV25-1	CASSWGTGTSGGYTF	TGTGCCAGCAGTTGGGGGACCGGGACCTCTGGGGGCTACACCTTC
.	.	TRBJ1-1	TRBV5-1	CASNFGSNANTEAFF	TGCGCCAGCAACTTCGGGTCCAATGCGAACACTGAAGCTTTCTTT
.	.	TRBJ1-6	TRBV10-3	CAIRPTVPNSPLHF	TGTGCCATCAGACCAACCGTACCGAATTCACCCCTCCACTTT
.	.	TRBJ2-1	TRBV28	CASSSLIRYNEQFF	TGTGCCAGCAGTTCACTCATAAGGTACAATGAGCAGTTCTTC
.	.	TRBJ2-1	TRBV4-1	CASSRERTYEQFF	TGCGCCAGCAGCCGAGAAAGAACGTATGAGCAGTTCTTC
.	.	TRBJ2-7	TRBV5-1	CASSPGTQSHEQYF	TGCGCCAGCAGCCCCGGGACCCAAAGTCACGAGCAGTACTTC
once	TRBD1	TRBJ2-7	TRBV28	CASSLVDRGYEQYF	TGTGCCAGCAGTTTAGTGGACAGGGGGTACGAGCAGTACTTC
.	TRBD1	TRBJ1-1	TRBV27	CASSFLQGASEAFF	TGTGCCAGCAGTTTTCTCCAGGGGGCGTCTGAAGCTTTCTTT
.	.	TRBJ1-4	TRBV7-9	CASSTGTSKLFF	TGTGCCAGCAGCACTGGGACCTCCAAACTGTTTTTT
once	.	TRBJ2-1	TRBV29-1	CSVGGGGEQFF	TGCAGCGTTGGCGGAGGGGGCGAGCAGTTCTTC
.	.	TRBJ1-2	TRBV6-6	CASQGAAANYGYTF	TGTGCCAGCCAAGGGGCAGCAGCTAACTATGGCTACACCTTC
.	.	TRBJ1-5	TRBV27	CASSRVGGGNQPQHF	TGTGCCAGCAGTCGGGTTGGGGGAGGCAATCAGCCCCAGCATTTT
.	TRBD1	TRBJ1-1	TRBV6-5	CASTRGRATEAFF	TGTGCCAGCACCAGGGGGCGGGCGACTGAAGCTTTCTTT
.	TRBD2	TRBJ2-7	TRBV28	CASTAHSGGYEQYF	TGTGCCAGCACCGCCCATAGCGGGGGCTACGAGCAGTACTTC
.	.	TRBJ1-5	TRBV19	CASKEVGDQPQHF	TGTGCCAGTAAGGAGGTTGGGGACCAGCCCCAGCATTTT
.	.	TRBJ1-1	TRBV4-2	CASSQAWAESEAFF	TGTGCCAGCAGCCAAGCTTGGGCAGAGAGTGAAGCTTTCTTT
once	TRBD2	TRBJ2-3	TRBV4-1	CASSQFSRELAGPGIRDTQYF	TGCGCCAGCAGCCAATTTAGTCGGGAACTAGCGGGGCCCGGAATCAGGGATACGCAGTATTTT
.	.	TRBJ2-7	TRBV2	CASSPHPPDSAYEQYF	TGTGCCAGCAGTCCCCACCCACCGGACTCAGCCTACGAGCAGTACTTC
.	.	TRBJ2-4	TRBV5-1	CASSFGAGENIQYF	TGCGCCAGCAGCTTTGGGGCAGGGGAAAACATTCAGTACTTC
.	TRBD2	TRBJ2-1	TRBV7-3	CASSRAVDFPGGNNEQFF	TGTGCCAGCAGCCGCGCCGTGGACTTCCCGGGAGGTAACAATGAGCAGTTCTTC